One and the same sample provided the 10 T cell receptor beta chains below, sequenced in a study of blood T cell repertoires in COVID-19. Repertoires were generated with immunoSEQ multiplex PCR, while TCRdb's copy carries only in-frame clones and drops some. The sample has about 20,000 clones; around 89% are singletons. Sequenced material: peripheral blood. These receptors all come from a woman aged 55-69 years with active COVID-19.

The chain uses TRBV9 and TRBJ1-3, with 7 bases lining up with TRBD1. V gave up 5 bases and J gave up 4 bases; unmatched junction bases: 18. In germline, CDR1 is SGDLS, CDR2 YYNGEE. The CDR3 has 18 amino acids. CDR3 residues: CASRDLPEQGPRGNTIYF. In nucleotides, the CDR3 is TGTGCCAGCAGGGACCTCCCCGAACAGGGGCCGAGAGGAAACACCATATATTTT.

J is TRBJ2-7 and V is TRBV5-5; D remains ambiguous. V dropped 4 bases and J dropped 8 bases, with 25 bases sitting between them. Germline V gives CDR1 SGHKS, CDR2 YYEKEE (reference sequence). This CDR3 region has 16 residues. The CDR3 spells CASSDFHRRILPQQYF. DNA of the CDR3: TGTGCCAGCAGCGACTTTCACCGGCGAATCTTACCACAGCAGTACTTC.

V usage is TRBV19 and J usage is TRBJ1-4; TRBD1 agrees at 8 bases. Germline V gives CDR1 LNHDA, CDR2 SQIVND (reference sequence). Germline trimming cut 3 bases from V and 3 bases from J; bases unmatched to any gene: 3. This CDR3 is 15 amino acids long. The CDR3 DNA reads TGTGCCAGTAGTATGACAGGGGTACCTAATGAAAAACTGTTTTTT. Translation gives CASSMTGVPNEKLFF.

In this sample, this clone turned up a few times. J is TRBJ1-2 and V is TRBV10-2; perhaps TRBD1 as D (5 bases). With 0 bases removed from V and 5 bases from J, the gap between germline ends came to 10 bases. In germline, CDR1 is WSHSY, CDR2 SAAADI. This CDR3 has 14 residues. The CDR3 protein is CASSESRQIYGYTF. The CDR3 DNA reads as TGCGCCAGCAGTGAGTCGCGACAGATATATGGCTACACCTTC.

This clone was counted between two and nine times. The V gene is TRBV5-1, the J gene TRBJ2-7, with D possibly being TRBD2 (5 bases). The CDR3 loop spans 14 amino acids. The germline V gene encodes CDR1 SGHRS and CDR2 YFSETQ. Trimming cost V 4 bases and J 0 bases, with 11 bases left between them. The CDR3 spells CASSADSTSYEQYF. In DNA, the CDR3 is TGCGCCAGCAGCGCGGACTCCACCTCCTACGAGCAGTACTTC.

The gene calls are TRBV5-4 and TRBJ2-1; TRBD2 aligns across 10 bases. CDR3 size: 15 residues. V lost 5 bases, J lost 7 bases, and 9 bases stayed unmatched. CDR1 is SGHNT and CDR2 is YYREEE in the germline V gene (reference sequence). Written as DNA, the CDR3 is TGTGCCAGCAGTAGCGGGGCTAGCGGGGGTAATGAGCAGTTCTTC. This encodes CASSSGASGGNEQFF.

The rearrangement uses TRBV6-5 and TRBJ1-6; TRBD1 might be the D (5 bases). Deletions cut 7 bases from V and 16 bases from J, with 23 bases between. Germline loops: CDR1 MNHEY, CDR2 SVGAGI. The CDR3 consists of 14 residues. This chain's CDR3 is CASTHSSQGFKLHF. The CDR3 nucleotides read TGTGCCAGCACTCATTCCTCGCAGGGTTTTAAACTCCACTTT.

V and J are TRBV2 and TRBJ2-7; unclear D gene. CDR3 length: 13 residues. Looked up from germline, CDR1 is SNHLY and CDR2 is FYNNEI. The germline V and J ends were trimmed by 4 bases and 3 bases, with 10 bases remaining between them. The CDR3 sequence: CASSADTGYEQYF. CDR3 in DNA: TGTGCCAGCAGTGCCGACACTGGCTACGAGCAGTACTTC.

The chain has TRBV19 and TRBJ2-7; 8 bases match TRBD1. Germline-derived CDR1 and CDR2 are LNHDA and SQIVND (reference sequence). Losses at the gene ends were 4 bases for V and 2 bases for J; bases not matched to a gene: 10. The CDR3 contains 16 residues. The CDR3 sequence: CASSTRPGTGTYEQYF. CDR3 sequence (DNA): TGTGCCAGTAGTACTCGACCCGGGACAGGAACCTACGAGCAGTACTTC.

The chain combines TRBV10-3 with TRBJ2-2; 12 bases are a match to TRBD2. The CDR3 contains 14 residues. After removal of 7 bases from V and 4 bases from J, the junction contained 1 base not matched to a gene. Germline CDR1 reads ENHRY; CDR2 reads SYGVKD. The CDR3 spells CAIKLAGGTGELFF. The CDR3 DNA reads as TGTGCCATCAAACTAGCGGGGGGCACCGGGGAGCTGTTTTTT.